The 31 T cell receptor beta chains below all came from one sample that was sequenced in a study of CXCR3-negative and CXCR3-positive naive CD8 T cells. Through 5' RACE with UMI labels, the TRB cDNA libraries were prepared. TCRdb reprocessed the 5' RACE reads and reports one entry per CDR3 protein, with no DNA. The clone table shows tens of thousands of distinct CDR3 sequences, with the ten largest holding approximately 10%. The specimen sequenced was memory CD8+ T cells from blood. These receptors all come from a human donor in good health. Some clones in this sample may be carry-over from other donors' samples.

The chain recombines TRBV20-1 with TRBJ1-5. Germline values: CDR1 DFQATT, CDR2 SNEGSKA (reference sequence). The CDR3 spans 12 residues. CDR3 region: CSARIEELPQHF.

The CDR3: CASNKGDYEQYF. This chain joins TRBV7-2 and TRBJ2-7; the TRBD1 assignment by TCRdb is unverifiable without DNA. CDR3 length: 12 amino acids. Germline V gene data show CDR1 as SGHTA and CDR2 as FQGNSA.

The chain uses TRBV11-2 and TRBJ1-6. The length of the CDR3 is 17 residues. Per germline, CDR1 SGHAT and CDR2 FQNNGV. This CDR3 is CASSLGTGSSYNSPLHF. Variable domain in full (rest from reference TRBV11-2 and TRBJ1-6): EAGVAQSPRYKIIEKRQSVAFWCNPISGHATLYWYQQILGQGPKLLIQFQNNGVVDDSQLPKDRFSAERLKGVDSTLKIQPAKLEDSAVYLCASSLGTGSSYNSPLHFGNGTRLTVT.

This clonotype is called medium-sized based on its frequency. The CDR3 loop is CATSRDRTGGEGYTF. The chain recombines TRBV15 with TRBJ1-2; the D call from TCRdb, TRBD1, cannot be confirmed without DNA. The CDR3 is 15 amino acids. CDR1 and CDR2 (germline): LNHNV, YYDKDF (reference sequence).

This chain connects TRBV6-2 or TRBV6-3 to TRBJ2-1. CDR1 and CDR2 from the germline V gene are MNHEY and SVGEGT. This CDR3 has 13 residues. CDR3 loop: CATGLNGVNEQFF.

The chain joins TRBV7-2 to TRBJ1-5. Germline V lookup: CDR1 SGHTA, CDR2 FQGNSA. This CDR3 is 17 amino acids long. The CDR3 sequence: CASSLSMIGEGSQPQHF. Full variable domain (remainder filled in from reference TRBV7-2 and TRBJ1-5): GAGVSQSPSNKVTEKGKDVELRCDPISGHTALYWYRQSLGQGLEFLIYFQGNSAPDKSGLPSDRFSAERTGGSVSTLTIQRTQQEDSAVYLCASSLSMIGEGSQPQHFGDGTRLSIL.

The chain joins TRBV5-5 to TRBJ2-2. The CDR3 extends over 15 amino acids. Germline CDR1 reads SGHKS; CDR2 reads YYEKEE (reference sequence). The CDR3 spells CASSLVGVNTGELFF.

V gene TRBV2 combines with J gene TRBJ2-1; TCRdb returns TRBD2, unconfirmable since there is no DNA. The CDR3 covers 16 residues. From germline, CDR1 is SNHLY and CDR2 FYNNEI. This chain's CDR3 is CASRAGLAGGYNEQFF.

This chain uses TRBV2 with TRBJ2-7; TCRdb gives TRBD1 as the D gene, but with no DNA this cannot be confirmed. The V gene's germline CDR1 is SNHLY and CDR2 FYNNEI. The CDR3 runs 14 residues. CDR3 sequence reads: CASSDPRLTYEQYF.

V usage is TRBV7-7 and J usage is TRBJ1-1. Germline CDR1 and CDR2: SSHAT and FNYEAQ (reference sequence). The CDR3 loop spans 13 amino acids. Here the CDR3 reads CASSSSANTEAFF.

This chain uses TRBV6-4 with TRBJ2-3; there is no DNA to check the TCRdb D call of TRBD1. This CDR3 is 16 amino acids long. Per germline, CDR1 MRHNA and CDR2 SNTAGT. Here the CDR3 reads CASSESPGGNTDTQYF.

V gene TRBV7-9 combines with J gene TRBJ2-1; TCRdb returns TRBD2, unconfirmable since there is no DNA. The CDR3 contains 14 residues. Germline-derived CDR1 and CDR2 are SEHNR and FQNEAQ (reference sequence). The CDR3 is CASVDYKSYNEQFF.

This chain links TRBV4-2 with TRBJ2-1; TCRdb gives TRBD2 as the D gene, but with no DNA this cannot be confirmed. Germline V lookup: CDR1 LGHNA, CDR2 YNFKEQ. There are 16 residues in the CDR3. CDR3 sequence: CASSPGLAGGPGEQFF.

CDR3 residues: CASMSSSGYTF. J is TRBJ1-2 and V is TRBV27. The CDR3 sequence is 11 residues long. In germline, CDR1 is MNHEY, CDR2 SMNVEV (reference sequence).

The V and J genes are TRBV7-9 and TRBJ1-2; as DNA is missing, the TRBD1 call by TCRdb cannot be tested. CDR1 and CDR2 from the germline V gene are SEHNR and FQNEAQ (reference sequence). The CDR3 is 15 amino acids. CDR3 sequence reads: CASSGRAGLNYGYTF.

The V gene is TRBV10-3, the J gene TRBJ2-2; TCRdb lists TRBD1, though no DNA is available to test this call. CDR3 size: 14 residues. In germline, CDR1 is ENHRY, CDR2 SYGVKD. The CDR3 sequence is CAIRTGDSTGELFF.

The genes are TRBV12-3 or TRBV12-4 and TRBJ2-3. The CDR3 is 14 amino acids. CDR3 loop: CASKQETSTDTQYF.

This chain's CDR3 is CASSSEGVLTDTQYF. The genes are TRBV9 and TRBJ2-3; there is no DNA to check the TCRdb D call of TRBD1. Germline V gene data show CDR1 as SGDLS and CDR2 as YYNGEE. The CDR3 is made up of 15 amino acids.

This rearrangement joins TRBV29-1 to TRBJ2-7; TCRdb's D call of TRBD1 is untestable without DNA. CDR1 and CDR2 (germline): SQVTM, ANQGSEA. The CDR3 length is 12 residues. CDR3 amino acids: CSVAPGSYEQYF.

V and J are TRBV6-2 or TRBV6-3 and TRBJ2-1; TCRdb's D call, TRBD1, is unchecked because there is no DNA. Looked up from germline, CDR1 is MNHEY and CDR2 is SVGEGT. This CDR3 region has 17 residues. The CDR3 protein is CASSYISTGSFYNEQFF.

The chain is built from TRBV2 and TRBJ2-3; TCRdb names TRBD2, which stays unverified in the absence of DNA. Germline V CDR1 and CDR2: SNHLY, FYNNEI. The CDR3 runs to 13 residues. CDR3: CASTSRGTDTQYF.

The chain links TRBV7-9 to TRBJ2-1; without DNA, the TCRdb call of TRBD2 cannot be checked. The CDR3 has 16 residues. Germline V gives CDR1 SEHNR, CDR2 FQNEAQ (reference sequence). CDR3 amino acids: CASSLILSDFNNEQFF.

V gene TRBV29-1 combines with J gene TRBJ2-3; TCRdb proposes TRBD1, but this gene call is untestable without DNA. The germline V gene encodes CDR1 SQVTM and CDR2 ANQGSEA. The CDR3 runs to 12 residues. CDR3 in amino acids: CSAPRGTDTQYF.

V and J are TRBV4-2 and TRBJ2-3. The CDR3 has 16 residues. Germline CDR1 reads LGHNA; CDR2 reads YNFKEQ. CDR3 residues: CASSQGLAGGTDTQYF.

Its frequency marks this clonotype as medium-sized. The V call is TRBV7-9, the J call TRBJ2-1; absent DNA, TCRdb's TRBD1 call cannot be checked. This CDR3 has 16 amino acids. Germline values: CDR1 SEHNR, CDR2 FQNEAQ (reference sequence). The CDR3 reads CASSPSGGADYNEQFF.

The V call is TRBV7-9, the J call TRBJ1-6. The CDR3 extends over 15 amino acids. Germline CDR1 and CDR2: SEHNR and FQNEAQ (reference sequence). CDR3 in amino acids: CASSLVGLVDSPLHF. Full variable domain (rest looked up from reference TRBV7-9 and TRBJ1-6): DTGVSQNPRHKITKRGQNVTFRCDPISEHNRLYWYRQTLGQGPEFLTYFQNEAQLEKSRLLSDRFSAERPKGSFSTLEIQRTEQGDSAMYLCASSLVGLVDSPLHFGNGTRLTVT.

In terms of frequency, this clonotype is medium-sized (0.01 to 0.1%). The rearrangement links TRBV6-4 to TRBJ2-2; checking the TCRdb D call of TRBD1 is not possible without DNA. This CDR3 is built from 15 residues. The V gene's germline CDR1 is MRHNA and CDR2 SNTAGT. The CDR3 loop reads CASSEMEGDTGELFF.

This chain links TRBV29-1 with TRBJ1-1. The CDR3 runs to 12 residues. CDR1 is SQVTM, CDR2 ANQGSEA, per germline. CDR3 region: CSVEGYLTEAFF.

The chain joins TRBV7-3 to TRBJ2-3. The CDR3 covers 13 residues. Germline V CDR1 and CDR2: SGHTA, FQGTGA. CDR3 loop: CASSLISADTQYF.

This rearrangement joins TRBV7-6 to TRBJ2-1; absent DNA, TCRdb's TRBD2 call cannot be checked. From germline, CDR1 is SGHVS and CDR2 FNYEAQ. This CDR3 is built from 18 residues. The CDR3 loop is CASSFAAGLAGTYNEQFF.

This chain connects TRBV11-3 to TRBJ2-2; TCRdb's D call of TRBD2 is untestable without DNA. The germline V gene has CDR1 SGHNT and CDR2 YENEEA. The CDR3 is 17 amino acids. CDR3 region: CASSSYTAGGNTGELFF.